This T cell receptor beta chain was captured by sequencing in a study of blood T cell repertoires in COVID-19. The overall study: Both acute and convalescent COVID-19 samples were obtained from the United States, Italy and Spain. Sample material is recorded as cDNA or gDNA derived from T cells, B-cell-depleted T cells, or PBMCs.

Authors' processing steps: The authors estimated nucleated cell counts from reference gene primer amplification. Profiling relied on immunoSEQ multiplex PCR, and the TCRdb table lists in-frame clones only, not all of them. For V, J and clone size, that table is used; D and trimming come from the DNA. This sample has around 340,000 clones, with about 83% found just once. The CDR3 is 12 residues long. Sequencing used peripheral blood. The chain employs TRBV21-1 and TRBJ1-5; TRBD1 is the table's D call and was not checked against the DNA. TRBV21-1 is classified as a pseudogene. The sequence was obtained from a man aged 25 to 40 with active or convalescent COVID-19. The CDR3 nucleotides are TGTGCCAGCAGCAAAAAGACAGGCCAGGGGGATTTT. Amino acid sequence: CASSKKTGQGDF.